This T cell receptor (beta chain) is from a study of CD8 T cells in ankylosing spondylitis. Germline V lookup: CDR1 SGHTA, CDR2 FQGNSA. J lost 11 bases, V lost 1 base, and 6 bases had no gene match. The CDR3 covers 13 residues. TCRdb reprocessed the 5' RACE reads with MiXCR, giving one entry per CDR3 protein. In the table there are about 540,000 distinct CDR3 sequences, over 9.5% of which are singletons. As for this clonotype: Its antigen remains unidentified.

Findings and caveats of the study: Some of these motif variants have turned up before, in reports on reactive arthritis synovial fluid and blood. Ankylosing spondylitis blood appeared to be characterized by a TCR beta motif of eight highly homologous variants.

The sequenced sample consisted of blood, either unsorted or a sorted T cell fraction (not recorded which). This receptor was taken from a male donor with ankylosing spondylitis. V usage is TRBV7-2 and J usage is TRBJ1-2, with 8 bases fitting TRBD1. For the CDR3, the DNA is TGTGCCAGCAGCTTAGTTCAGGGGGCGGATTACACCTTC. Its translation: CASSLVQGADYTF. The complete variable domain, with remaining parts taken from reference TRBV7-2 and TRBJ1-2, reads GAGVSQSPSNKVTEKGKDVELRCDPISGHTALYWYRQSLGQGLEFLIYFQGNSAPDKSGLPSDRFSAERTGGSVSTLTIQRTQQEDSAVYLCASSLVQGADYTFGSGTRLTVV.